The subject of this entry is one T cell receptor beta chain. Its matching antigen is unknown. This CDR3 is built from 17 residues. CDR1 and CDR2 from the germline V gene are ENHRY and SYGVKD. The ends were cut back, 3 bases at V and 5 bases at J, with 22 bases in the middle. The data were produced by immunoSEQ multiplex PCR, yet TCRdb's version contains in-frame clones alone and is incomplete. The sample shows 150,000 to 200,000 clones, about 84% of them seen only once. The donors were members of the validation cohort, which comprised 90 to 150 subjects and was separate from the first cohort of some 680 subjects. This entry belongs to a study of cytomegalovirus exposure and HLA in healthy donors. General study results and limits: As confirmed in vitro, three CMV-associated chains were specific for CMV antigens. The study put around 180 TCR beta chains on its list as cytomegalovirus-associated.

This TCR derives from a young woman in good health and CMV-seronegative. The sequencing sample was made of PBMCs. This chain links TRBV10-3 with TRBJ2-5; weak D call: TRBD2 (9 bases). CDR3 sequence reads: CAISDGTGGRAGETQYF. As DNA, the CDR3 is TGTGCCATCAGTGATGGGACAGGCGGGAGGGCAGGGGAGACCCAGTACTTC.